This T cell receptor beta chain was sequenced for a study of OX40 agonist ivuxolimab in advanced cancers. General study results and limits: Expanded clones belonging to CD8+ T cells outnumbered, on average, those of CD4+.

With autoimmune disease history or systemic immunosuppression, patients were excluded. The data were produced by immunoSEQ multiplex PCR, yet TCRdb's version contains in-frame clones alone and is incomplete. The data show 26,000 or so clones, approximately 80% seen once. The CDR3 length is 14 residues. V lost 4 bases and J lost 3, with 11 bases in between. The germline CDR1 and CDR2 sequences are SGHRS and YFSETQ. Points on this clone: Its antigen is undetermined.

This receptor was obtained from an adult with an advanced solid tumor such as melanoma, head and neck, liver or kidney cancer. V usage is TRBV5-1 and J usage is TRBJ1-5, with D possibly matching TRBD1 (5 bases). Source: CD4+ or CD8+ T cells sorted from blood, taken in a trial of the OX40 agonist ivuxolimab. The CDR3 sequence is CASSLDSFNQPQHF. The CDR3 DNA is TGCGCCAGCAGCCTTGACAGTTTCAATCAGCCCCAGCATTTT.